One and the same sample provided the 30 T cell receptor beta chains below, sequenced in a study of Ad26.COV2.S vaccination and SARS-CoV-2 variants. Indicated treatment: some 20 received Ad26.COV2.S at low or high dose, single or two shots; about 5 received placebo; per-sample allocation not given. Material that was analyzed had been drawn on day 63 after the first vaccine or placebo injection. Libraries were prepared by immunoSEQ multiplex PCR; TCRdb keeps only in-frame clonotypes and omits some of them. Here the sample spans approximately 350,000 clones, about 80% being singletons. The sample consisted of peripheral blood, taken in a trial of Ad26.COV2.S vaccine versus placebo. The source of these receptors is a person aged 18-65 years who received the Ad26.COV2.S COVID-19 vaccine or a placebo.

The chain carries TRBV4-1 and TRBJ2-1, with 8 bases aligning to TRBD2. The V gene's germline CDR1 is MGHRA and CDR2 YSYEKL. The CDR3 covers 13 residues. V was pared by 2 bases and J by 13 bases, with 7 bases of the junction left unmatched. Written as DNA, the CDR3 is TGCGCCAGCAGCCAAACCGCCGGACTAGCCCAGTTCTTC. Translated: CASSQTAGLAQFF.

V gene TRBV29-1 combines with J gene TRBJ2-7, with D possibly being TRBD2 (5 bases). Per the germline V gene, CDR1 is SQVTM and CDR2 is ANQGSEA. V was clipped by 7 bases and J by 6 bases, with 7 bases between them. This CDR3 contains 9 residues. The CDR3 is CSGGIEQYF. The DNA for the CDR3 is TGCAGCGGAGGGATCGAGCAGTACTTC.

This clone has only one observation. This chain joins TRBV11-2 and TRBJ1-6, with D hard to call. The CDR3 consists of 14 residues. Trimming took off 1 base at V and 8 bases at J, with 9 bases between the two ends. Germline CDR1 reads SGHAT; CDR2 reads FQNNGV. For the CDR3, the DNA is TGTGCCAGCAGCTTAGCAGGACGGGATTCACCCCTCCACTTT. As protein: CASSLAGRDSPLHF.

The rearrangement uses TRBV19 and TRBJ1-1; D may be TRBD1 (6 bases). Trimming pared 5 bases from V and 5 bases from J, leaving 12 bases between. Germline CDR1 LNHDA, CDR2 SQIVND (reference sequence). The CDR3 spans 13 residues. CDR3 coding DNA: TGTGCCAGTAGTGAATACAGGGAGACTGAAGCTTTCTTT. Residues: CASSEYRETEAFF.

The chain is built from TRBV9 and TRBJ1-1; D remains unclear. Germline-derived CDR1 and CDR2 are SGDLS and YYNGEE. V lost 0 bases to trimming and J lost 10 bases, with 10 bases between them. The CDR3 spans 12 residues. The CDR3 DNA reads TGTGCCAGCAGCGTAGGAGAGGATCGAGCTTTCTTT. This sequence encodes CASSVGEDRAFF.

This clone has more than one count but fewer than ten. The chain has TRBV5-1 and TRBJ1-1; 7 positions agree with TRBD1. J lost 4 bases, V lost 7 bases, and 10 bases had no gene match. Germline V gives CDR1 SGHRS, CDR2 YFSETQ. This CDR3 is 14 amino acids long. CDR3 in DNA: TGCGCCAGCTCAAGCTTATCAGGGGGCACTGAAGCTTTCTTT. This sequence encodes CASSSLSGGTEAFF.

The rearrangement joins TRBV12-3 or TRBV12-4 to TRBJ1-6, with unresolved D. CDR3 length: 13 amino acids. V shed 3 bases and J shed 9 bases, with 9 bases lying between them. CDR3 loop: CASSLEPRSPLHF. The CDR3 bases are TGTGCCAGCAGTTTGGAACCGCGTTCACCCCTCCACTTT.

The rearrangement uses TRBV2 and TRBJ1-1; no clear D. The CDR3 runs to 14 residues. The ends were cut back, 6 bases at V and 1 base at J, with 12 bases in the middle. The germline V gene has CDR1 SNHLY and CDR2 FYNNEI. Written as DNA, the CDR3 is TGTGCCAGCAGGAAAGAATCGGGGAACACTGAAGCTTTCTTT. Its translation is CASRKESGNTEAFF.

The gene calls are TRBV19 and TRBJ2-3; 12 nucleotides agree with TRBD2. The germline V gene encodes CDR1 LNHDA and CDR2 SQIVND (reference sequence). After removal of 5 bases from V and 6 bases from J, the junction contained 6 bases not matched to a gene. This CDR3 comprises 15 residues. CDR3 nucleotide sequence: TGTGCCAGTAGTGTACTAGCGGGGGGCCCGGATACGCAGTATTTT. It is translated as CASSVLAGGPDTQYF.

This chain links TRBV5-1 with TRBJ2-1; 9 bases fit TRBD2. V shed 0 bases and J 7 bases; nucleotides not matched to a gene: 8. The CDR3 has 16 amino acids. Germline-derived CDR1 and CDR2 are SGHRS and YFSETQ. The CDR3 DNA is TGCGCCAGCAGCTTGGTCGCTAGCGGGACCTCTAATGAGCAGTTCTTC. Encoded protein: CASSLVASGTSNEQFF.

The chain couples TRBV4-1 to TRBJ2-3; 10 nucleotides agree with TRBD2. Trimming took 5 bases from V and 4 from J; bases not matched to a gene: 6. Germline CDR1 is MGHRA and CDR2 is YSYEKL. The CDR3 extends over 15 amino acids. In DNA, the CDR3 is TGCGCCAGCAGCTCAAAGCGGGGGGGGCCAGATACGCAGTATTTT. Encoded protein: CASSSKRGGPDTQYF.

The rearrangement joins TRBV29-1 to TRBJ1-2; possible D gene TRBD1, 6 bases. With 6 bases removed from V and 2 bases from J, the gap between germline ends came to 19 bases. CDR3 size: 15 residues. Germline V gene lookup returns CDR1 SQVTM and CDR2 ANQGSEA. Written as DNA, the CDR3 is TGCAGCGTATCTCTTGTCGGGGGGCTCAACTATGGCTACACCTTC. It yields the protein CSVSLVGGLNYGYTF. The full variable domain, its missing parts supplied by reference TRBV29-1 and TRBJ1-2, is SAVISQKPSRDICQRGTSLTIQCQVDSQVTMMFWYRQQPGQSLTLIATANQGSEATYESGFVIDKFPISRPNLTFSTLTVSNMSPEDSSIYLCSVSLVGGLNYGYTFGSGTRLTVV.

The chain has TRBV7-2 and TRBJ2-3, with a tentative D call TRBD2 (6 bases). CDR3 size: 15 residues. Germline loops: CDR1 SGHTA, CDR2 FQGNSA. V gave up 5 bases and J gave up 2 bases, with 14 bases separating them. The chain's CDR3 is CASSPQGLLTDTQYF. The CDR3 DNA reads TGTGCCAGCAGCCCCCAGGGACTTCTCACAGATACGCAGTATTTT. The variable domain in full, with the rest retrieved from reference TRBV7-2 and TRBJ2-3, is GAGVSQSPSNKVTEKGKDVELRCDPISGHTALYWYRQSLGQGLEFLIYFQGNSAPDKSGLPSDRFSAERTGGSVSTLTIQRTQQEDSAVYLCASSPQGLLTDTQYFGPGTRLTVL.

The rearrangement links TRBV15 to TRBJ2-3; D gene uncertain. This CDR3 contains 13 residues. Trimming took off 3 bases at V and 1 base at J, with 5 bases between the two ends. Per the germline V gene, CDR1 is LNHNV and CDR2 is YYDKDF (reference sequence). CDR3 DNA: TGTGCCACCAGCAGTGGAGGCACAGATACGCAGTATTTT. Amino acids: CATSSGGTDTQYF.

This clone has more than one count but fewer than ten. The rearrangement links TRBV18 to TRBJ1-2; maybe TRBD1 (6 bases). CDR1 is KGHSH, CDR2 LQKENI, per germline. The CDR3 has 11 amino acids. V lost 3 bases, J lost 12 bases, and 11 bases lay in between. The CDR3 region has the DNA TGTGCCAGCTCACCCGGGACACTCGACACCTTC. Amino acids: CASSPGTLDTF.

The rearrangement links TRBV15 to TRBJ2-7; no reliable D call. CDR3 length equals 12 residues. Trimming stripped 2 bases from V and 5 bases from J, with 7 bases between. Per the germline V gene, CDR1 is LNHNV and CDR2 is YYDKDF (reference sequence). This CDR3 reads CATSRQWDEQYF. CDR3 DNA: TGTGCCACCAGCAGACAATGGGACGAGCAGTACTTC.

CDR3 amino acids: CASSQTGRRYGYTF. CDR3 nucleotide sequence: TGTGCCAGCAGCCAAACGGGGCGGAGATATGGCTACACCTTC. The V gene is TRBV14, the J gene TRBJ1-2; perhaps TRBD1 as D (5 bases). Trimming removed 2 bases from V and 5 bases from J, with 12 bases in between. In germline, CDR1 is SGHDN, CDR2 FVKESK. The CDR3 covers 14 residues.

This clone was detected only once. The chain joins TRBV3-1 (or the pseudogene TRBV3-2) to TRBJ1-1; D may be TRBD1 (5 bases). CDR3 length: 15 residues. V was pared by 1 base and J by 5 bases, with 14 bases between. The germline V gene encodes CDR1 LGHDT and CDR2 YNNKEL (reference sequence). The CDR3 here is CASSQGFAGWTEAFF. The CDR3 bases are TGTGCCAGCAGCCAAGGGTTCGCAGGGTGGACTGAAGCTTTCTTT.

The chain combines TRBV5-1 with TRBJ2-1; D is perhaps TRBD2 (6 bases). The CDR3 runs to 16 residues. Trimming took 0 bases from V and 2 from J, leaving 12 bases between them. Germline V lookup: CDR1 SGHRS, CDR2 YFSETQ. CDR3 residues: CASSLDWGVTYNEQFF. CDR3 DNA: TGCGCCAGCAGCTTGGATTGGGGGGTGACCTACAATGAGCAGTTCTTC.

The J gene is TRBJ2-1, the V gene TRBV15, with D perhaps matching TRBD2 (6 bases). The CDR3 spans 14 residues. CDR1 and CDR2 (germline): LNHNV, YYDKDF (reference sequence). Between the trimmed V and J ends, which lost 4 bases and 9 bases, there was a span of 16 bases. CDR3 sequence (DNA): TGTGCCACCAGCATTCAGGAGGGCCGGGGTGAGCAGTTCTTC. It translates to CATSIQEGRGEQFF.

This CDR3 is CASKGIQTDTYEQYF. The CDR3 nucleotides are TGTGCCAGTAAAGGCATACAGACTGATACCTACGAGCAGTACTTC. The chain uses TRBV19 and TRBJ2-7; no reliable D call. Looked up from germline, CDR1 is LNHDA and CDR2 is SQIVND (reference sequence). CDR3 length equals 15 residues. V was pared by 7 bases and J by 2 bases, with 18 bases between.

V is TRBV19 and J is TRBJ1-6, with 7 bases lining up with TRBD1. V shed 9 bases and J 5 bases; nucleotides not matched to a gene: 4. The CDR3 has 13 residues. Germline V lookup: CDR1 LNHDA, CDR2 SQIVND (reference sequence). This CDR3 is CASRDSNNSPLHF. In DNA, the CDR3 is TGTGCCAGCCGGGACAGTAATAATTCACCCCTCCACTTT.

This chain uses TRBV30 with TRBJ2-1, with 7 bases that match TRBD2. This CDR3 comprises 14 residues. CDR1 and CDR2 from the germline V gene are GTSNPN and SVGIG (reference sequence). V was clipped by 0 bases and J by 3 bases; unmatched bases: 2. The CDR3 sequence is CAWSVASGYNEQFF. The CDR3 DNA reads as TGTGCCTGGAGTGTGGCTAGCGGCTACAATGAGCAGTTCTTC.

This clone was detected only once. This chain connects TRBV6-6 to TRBJ1-4; 10 nucleotides align to TRBD1. Germline CDR1 reads MNHNY; CDR2 reads SVGAGI (reference sequence). This CDR3 contains 15 residues. Trimming took 6 bases from V and 6 from J; bases not matched to a gene: 7. CDR3 in amino acids: CASRQTGGSDEKLFF. The CDR3 DNA follows: TGTGCCAGCAGGCAGACAGGGGGCTCGGATGAAAAACTGTTTTTT.

This clone was seen once. The chain joins TRBV7-3 to TRBJ2-1; 13 positions agree with TRBD2. Germline-derived CDR1 and CDR2 are SGHTA and FQGTGA. J lost 4 bases, V lost 1 base, and 1 base had no gene match. The CDR3 covers 16 residues. CDR3 sequence: CASSLRGLAGYNEQFF. The DNA for the CDR3 is TGTGCCAGCAGCTTAAGGGGACTAGCGGGGTACAATGAGCAGTTCTTC.

The chain carries TRBV24-1 and TRBJ2-3; TRBD1 agrees at 7 bases. Trimming took 3 bases from V and 3 from J; bases not matched to a gene: 5. The CDR3 has 15 residues. In germline, CDR1 is KGHDR, CDR2 SFDVKD. The CDR3 is CATSDPAGGTDTQYF. CDR3 DNA sequence: TGTGCCACCAGTGATCCCGCAGGGGGAACAGATACGCAGTATTTT.

This chain uses TRBV28 with TRBJ1-5; D may be TRBD1 (6 bases). The CDR3 contains 16 residues. CDR1 and CDR2 from the germline V gene are MDHEN and SYDVKM. Trimming cost V 6 bases and J 2 bases, with 17 bases left between them. CDR3 coding DNA: TGTGCCAGCAGCCATCAACAGGGAATGGGCAATCAGCCCCAGCATTTT. Its protein product is CASSHQQGMGNQPQHF.

This sequence joins TRBV4-3 and TRBJ1-6; the D is unclear. Germline loops: CDR1 LGHNA, CDR2 YSLEER. V was clipped by 0 bases and J by 0 bases, with 9 bases between them. The CDR3 totals 17 residues. The CDR3 spells CASSQDPRGSYNSPLHF. The CDR3 nucleotides are TGCGCCAGCAGCCAAGACCCCCGGGGCTCCTATAATTCACCCCTCCACTTT.

The V gene is TRBV18, the J gene TRBJ2-1, with 11 bases matching TRBD2. The CDR3 extends over 12 amino acids. CDR1 and CDR2 from the germline V gene are KGHSH and LQKENI. The V gene end was trimmed by 10 bases and the J gene end by 7 bases; junction bases not matched to a gene: 3. CDR3 sequence: CATGTSGNEQFF. The CDR3 nucleotides read TGTGCCACGGGGACTAGCGGAAATGAGCAGTTCTTC. The full variable domain, rest sourced from reference TRBV18 and TRBJ2-1, is NAGVMQNPRHLVRRRGQEARLRCSPMKGHSHVYWYRQLPEEGLKFMVYLQKENIIDESGMPKERFSAEFPKEGPSILRIQQVVRGDSAAYFCATGTSGNEQFFGPGTRLTVL.

The genes are TRBV11-2 and TRBJ2-1; no definite D call. This CDR3 has 16 residues. The V end was cut by 5 bases, the J end by 12 bases, with 26 bases between. Per the germline V gene, CDR1 is SGHAT and CDR2 is FQNNGV. The CDR3 is CASSPSLRGAGFGQFF. The CDR3 DNA follows: TGTGCCAGCAGCCCCTCGTTACGAGGTGCCGGGTTCGGGCAGTTCTTC.